Listed here are 21 T cell receptor beta chains from one sample, sequenced in a study of cytomegalovirus exposure and HLA in healthy donors. The PCR was carried out with 60 Vbeta primers and 13 Jbeta primers. Libraries were prepared by immunoSEQ multiplex PCR; TCRdb keeps only in-frame clonotypes and omits some of them. Among under 150,000 clones listed, 75% to 90% were seen once. Sequences were obtained from PBMCs. Receptor source: a woman aged 45-65 years in good health and CMV-seropositive.

J is TRBJ2-3 and V is TRBV20-1, with TRBD2 matching 7 bases. The ends lost 5 bases at V and 5 bases at J; junction bases unmatched: 1. Germline CDR1 is DFQATT and CDR2 is SNEGSKA (reference sequence). This CDR3 contains 11 residues. CDR3 loop: CSAERGDTQYF. The CDR3 DNA reads TGCAGTGCTGAGCGGGGAGATACGCAGTATTTT.

The chain recombines TRBV7-9 with TRBJ2-7; 8 nucleotides match TRBD2. The CDR3 is 14 residues long. Germline CDR1 reads SEHNR; CDR2 reads FQNEAQ (reference sequence). The J segment lost 2 bases and the V segment lost 4 bases, leaving 4 bases of the junction unmatched. The CDR3 spells CASSSREGPYEQYF. CDR3 DNA: TGTGCCAGCAGCTCCCGGGAGGGCCCCTACGAGCAGTACTTC.

This rearrangement joins TRBV27 to TRBJ2-2; D is perhaps TRBD2 (6 bases). V was shortened by 5 bases and J by 2 bases, with 18 bases between the two germline ends. The germline CDR1 and CDR2 sequences are MNHEY and SMNVEV (reference sequence). The CDR3 sequence is 17 residues long. The CDR3 loop is CASSPSGGVSNTGELFF. CDR3 sequence (DNA): TGTGCCAGCAGTCCATCTGGAGGGGTCTCAAACACCGGGGAGCTGTTTTTT.

The genes are TRBV5-1 and TRBJ2-7, with 14 bases identical to TRBD2. Germline CDR1 is SGHRS and CDR2 is YFSETQ. This CDR3 spans 16 amino acids. Trimming cost V 3 bases and J 5 bases; bases outside gene matches: 7. This chain's CDR3 is CASSWGLAGAADEQYF. DNA of the CDR3: TGCGCCAGCAGCTGGGGACTAGCGGGAGCGGCTGACGAGCAGTACTTC.

V gene TRBV15 combines with J gene TRBJ2-7, with TRBD2 as a possible D gene (6 bases). This CDR3 contains 18 residues. Germline-derived CDR1 and CDR2 are LNHNV and YYDKDF (reference sequence). V lost 0 bases and J 3 bases, leaving 21 bases between the germline ends. This chain's CDR3 is CATSRDLPWGAGIYEQYF. DNA of the CDR3: TGTGCCACCAGCAGAGATCTCCCCTGGGGAGCGGGTATCTACGAGCAGTACTTC. Full variable domain (remainder filled in from reference TRBV15 and TRBJ2-7): DAMVIQNPRYQVTQFGKPVTLSCSQTLNHNVMYWYQQKSSQAPKLLFHYYDKDFNNEADTPDNFQSRRPNTSFCFLDIRSPGLGDTAMYLCATSRDLPWGAGIYEQYFGPGTRLTVT.

The genes are TRBV5-1 and TRBJ1-1, with 9 bases identical to TRBD1. Unmatched junction bases numbered 8, after V lost 6 bases and J lost 5 bases. Germline V lookup: CDR1 SGHRS, CDR2 YFSETQ. The CDR3 is 14 residues long. CDR3: CASTLQGAGTEAFF. The CDR3 nucleotides read TGCGCCAGCACTTTACAGGGGGCCGGGACTGAAGCTTTCTTT.

CDR3 sequence (DNA): TGTGCCAGCAGCTTACCTACAGGGGCCGACTATGGCTACACCTTC. Translating it yields CASSLPTGADYGYTF. The V call is TRBV5-4, the J call TRBJ1-2; 7 positions match TRBD1. The CDR3 has 15 amino acids. Trimming at V came to 2 bases and at J to 3 bases, leaving 7 bases not matched to a gene. Germline CDR1 SGHNT, CDR2 YYREEE (reference sequence).

This clone was seen a single time. The rearrangement links TRBV7-3 to TRBJ2-1; TRBD2 aligns across 13 bases. Germline V gene sequence: CDR1 SGHTA, CDR2 FQGTGA. The CDR3 totals 18 residues. V lost 5 bases, J lost 6 bases, and 13 bases stayed unmatched. DNA of the CDR3: TGTGCCAGCAGCCTCTCGAGGACTAGCGGGAGAAGAGGCAATGAGCAGTTCTTC. It yields the protein CASSLSRTSGRRGNEQFF.

This rearrangement joins TRBV5-4 to TRBJ1-2; D unresolved. Germline V gene data show CDR1 as SGHNT and CDR2 as YYREEE (reference sequence). This CDR3 has 14 amino acids. V was pared by 2 bases and J by 4 bases, with 12 bases between. CDR3 region: CASSFSGEGYGYTF. CDR3 nucleotides: TGTGCCAGCAGCTTTTCCGGGGAGGGCTATGGCTACACCTTC.

This clone was recorded once. The V and J genes are TRBV4-2 and TRBJ2-2; possible D gene TRBD2, 6 bases. Trimming left V 3 bases short and J 2 bases short, with 10 bases between. The CDR3 is made up of 15 amino acids. Germline assignment: CDR1 LGHNA and CDR2 YNFKEQ. The CDR3 is CASSHRDSNTGELFF. CDR3 nucleotide sequence: TGTGCCAGCAGCCATCGGGACTCAAACACCGGGGAGCTGTTTTTT.

Written as DNA, the CDR3 is TGTGCCACCAGCAGAGATACGGGCGGGACGATCTACGAGCAGTACTTC. It is translated as CATSRDTGGTIYEQYF. The chain recombines TRBV15 with TRBJ2-7; tentative D call: TRBD2 (6 bases). Germline CDR1 LNHNV, CDR2 YYDKDF (reference sequence). The CDR3 is made up of 16 amino acids. Trimming stripped 0 bases from V and 3 bases from J, with 15 bases between.

The rearrangement joins TRBV6-5 to TRBJ1-1; 7 nucleotides align to TRBD1. Germline CDR1 reads MNHEY; CDR2 reads SVGAGI. The CDR3 runs to 15 residues. Germline trimming cut 5 bases from V and 0 bases from J; bases unmatched to any gene: 6. The CDR3 DNA sequence: TGTGCCAGCAGTCGACAGGGACAGCTGAACACTGAAGCTTTCTTT. It is translated as CASSRQGQLNTEAFF.

The chain links TRBV27 to TRBJ2-2; 7 bases are a match to TRBD1. With V trimmed by 2 bases and J by 6 bases, 6 bases remained unmatched. This CDR3 is built from 15 residues. From germline, CDR1 is MNHEY and CDR2 SMNVEV (reference sequence). CDR3 sequence reads: CASSLTPDRAGELFF. CDR3 bases: TGTGCCAGCAGTTTAACCCCTGACAGGGCCGGGGAGCTGTTTTTT.

The CDR3 loop is CASRTGTGVLNEQFF. In DNA, the CDR3 is TGTGCCAGCAGAACCGGGACAGGGGTACTCAATGAGCAGTTCTTC. The V call is TRBV25-1, the J call TRBJ2-1; 10 positions match TRBD1. Germline-derived CDR1 and CDR2 are MGHDK and SYGVNS. The CDR3 is 15 amino acids. The J segment lost 6 bases and the V segment lost 6 bases, leaving 8 bases of the junction unmatched.

The CDR3 region is CASSLAEASGLYEQYF. CDR3 in DNA: TGCGCCAGCAGCTTGGCCGAGGCTAGCGGACTCTACGAGCAGTACTTC. V is TRBV5-1 and J is TRBJ2-7; 7 bases agree with TRBD2. The CDR3 has 16 residues. CDR1 SGHRS and CDR2 YFSETQ come from the germline V gene. The J segment lost 3 bases and the V segment lost 0 bases, leaving 9 bases of the junction unmatched.

The chain carries TRBV11-2 and TRBJ2-7, with 12 bases matching TRBD1. V was clipped by 1 base and J by 2 bases; unmatched bases: 12. Germline V gene sequence: CDR1 SGHAT, CDR2 FQNNGV. The CDR3 runs 19 residues. CDR3 in DNA: TGTGCCAGCAGCTTAGTGATTGGGACAGGGGGCCGACTCACCTACGAGCAGTACTTC. Its translation: CASSLVIGTGGRLTYEQYF.

The gene calls are TRBV6-1 and TRBJ2-1; 9 positions match TRBD2. The germline V gene has CDR1 MNHNS and CDR2 SASEGT. Unmatched junction bases numbered 13, after V lost 0 bases and J lost 10 bases. CDR3 size: 17 residues. The CDR3: CASSEALASGKVREQFF. CDR3 DNA: TGTGCCAGCAGTGAAGCGTTAGCTAGCGGGAAGGTGAGGGAGCAGTTCTTC.

The genes are TRBV11-2 and TRBJ2-7, with D uncertain. Trimming removed 0 bases at V and 2 bases at J, with 14 bases between. This CDR3 contains 16 residues. Germline V gene sequence: CDR1 SGHAT, CDR2 FQNNGV. CDR3 residues: CASSLDPRGPAYEQYF. The CDR3 DNA sequence: TGTGCCAGCAGCTTAGATCCAAGAGGCCCGGCCTACGAGCAGTACTTC.

This clone was detected only once. The chain employs TRBV6-6 and TRBJ2-3, with 7 bases identical to TRBD1. The V gene end was trimmed by 6 bases and the J gene end by 14 bases; junction bases not matched to a gene: 14. CDR1 is MNHNY, CDR2 SVGAGI, per germline (reference sequence). CDR3 size: 13 residues. As DNA, the CDR3 is TGTGCCAGCAGCTCCTTCACAGGGGTCATGGCGTATTTT. It translates to CASSSFTGVMAYF.

This sequence joins TRBV5-1 and TRBJ2-5, with D tentatively TRBD1 (5 bases). The V gene lost 4 bases and the J gene lost 5 bases, with 15 bases spanning the gap. The CDR3 runs 14 residues. Per germline, CDR1 SGHRS and CDR2 YFSETQ. The CDR3 nucleotides read TGCGCCAGCAGCACAGCAGGGTGGCGGGAGACCCAGTACTTC. This gives the protein CASSTAGWRETQYF.

The rearrangement joins TRBV6-6 to TRBJ2-1; 9 bases match TRBD2. There are 16 residues in the CDR3. The V segment lost 0 bases and the J segment 9 bases; nucleotides outside the gene matches: 9. Germline V lookup: CDR1 MNHNY, CDR2 SVGAGI (reference sequence). DNA of the CDR3: TGTGCCAGCAGTTACTCGATTGCTAGCGGGGTCCCTGAGCAGTTCTTC. Protein product: CASSYSIASGVPEQFF.